The clone carrying this T cell receptor (beta chain) was detected many times. Its antigen is still unknown. The amount of total RNA extracted per sample was at least 5 micrograms. This entry comes from a study of blood T cells in healthy people across ages. Overall study context: About one barcoded TCR beta cDNA was captured per two T cells. Notes on the study in general: Samples with more naive T cells showed higher observed beta diversity.

A J-beta primer mix and a sample-barcoded 5' primer were used in a second PCR of about 6 to 12 cycles. A single record per CDR3 protein comes from TCRdb applying MiXCR to the 5' RACE reads. The table lists 650,000 to 1,000,000 distinct CDR3 sequences, 35% to 40% of them singletons. The receptor comes from a man aged 18 to 29 in good health. Sequencing was performed on blood.

CDR3 loop: CASSASGRETQYF. The CDR3 DNA reads TGTGCCAGCAGCGCTAGCGGGCGAGAGACCCAGTACTTC. The chain recombines TRBV9 with TRBJ2-5, with 8 bases matching TRBD2. With V trimmed by 3 bases and J by 4 bases, 2 bases remained unmatched. Germline-derived CDR1 and CDR2 are SGDLS and YYNGEE. This CDR3 comprises 13 residues. Full variable domain (remainder filled in from reference TRBV9 and TRBJ2-5): DSGVTQTPKHLITATGQRVTLRCSPRSGDLSVYWYQQSLDQGLQFLIQYYNGEERAKGNILERFSAQQFPDLHSELNLSSLELGDSALYFCASSASGRETQYFGPGTRLLVL.